These 16 T cell receptor beta chains were sequenced from one sample in a study of blood T cell repertoires in COVID-19. Sequenced by immunoSEQ multiplex PCR; TCRdb stores in-frame clones only, minus some. This table holds some 220,000 clones, around 84% found once. Sequencing was carried out using peripheral blood. All receptors come from a human donor in a cohort sampled during active COVID-19.

This clone was detected only a few times. This chain links TRBV5-5 with TRBJ2-7; 7 nucleotides align to TRBD2. With V trimmed by 4 bases and J by 0 bases, 10 bases remained unmatched. The CDR3 is made up of 16 amino acids. Germline V gene lookup returns CDR1 SGHKS and CDR2 YYEKEE (reference sequence). CDR3 nucleotide sequence: TGTGCCAGCAGCCCGGGCCAGGGACTAAGCTCCTACGAGCAGTACTTC. Amino acid sequence: CASSPGQGLSSYEQYF.

This clone was seen only a few times. The V call is TRBV11-2, the J call TRBJ1-6, with D possibly being TRBD1 (5 bases). The CDR3 has 14 amino acids. Deletions cut 1 base from V and 7 bases from J, with 8 bases between. Germline V gene lookup returns CDR1 SGHAT and CDR2 FQNNGV. The CDR3 sequence: CASSLGRENSPLHF. As DNA, the CDR3 is TGTGCCAGCAGCTTAGGCAGGGAAAATTCACCCCTCCACTTT.

The rearrangement uses TRBV7-6 and TRBJ2-3; the D gene is possibly TRBD2 (6 bases). Germline lookup yields CDR1 SGHVS and CDR2 FNYEAQ. Between the trimmed V and J ends, which lost 5 bases and 6 bases, there was a span of 18 bases. The CDR3 totals 15 residues. The CDR3 sequence is CASSPGRLVWDTQYF. As DNA, the CDR3 is TGTGCCAGCAGCCCAGGCCGACTAGTCTGGGATACGCAGTATTTT. Drawing the rest from reference TRBV7-6 and TRBJ2-3, the complete variable domain is GAGVSQSPRYKVTKRGQDVALRCDPISGHVSLYWYRQALGQGPEFLTYFNYEAQQDKSGLPNDRFSAERPEGSISTLTIQRTEQRDSAMYRCASSPGRLVWDTQYFGPGTRLTVL.

The V call is TRBV2, the J call TRBJ2-4; 8 bases line up with TRBD2. CDR1 is SNHLY, CDR2 FYNNEI, per germline. Unmatched junction bases numbered 8, after V lost 9 bases and J lost 1 base. The CDR3 sequence is 15 residues long. The CDR3 reads CASTRGGGAKNIQYF. The CDR3 bases are TGTGCCAGTACCCGGGGCGGGGGGGCCAAAAACATTCAGTACTTC.

This chain links TRBV10-3 with TRBJ2-7; TRBD1 agrees at 10 bases. CDR1 and CDR2 from the germline V gene are ENHRY and SYGVKD. The CDR3 is made up of 14 amino acids. The junction had 4 bases not matched to a gene; V was cut back by 6 bases and J by 2 bases. The CDR3: CAISDGTGAYEQYF. Written as DNA, the CDR3 is TGTGCCATCAGCGACGGGACAGGGGCCTACGAGCAGTACTTC.

The genes are TRBV29-1 and TRBJ2-7; D may be TRBD2 (5 bases). CDR1 SQVTM and CDR2 ANQGSEA come from the germline V gene. V lost 6 bases, J lost 7 bases, and 13 bases lay in between. The CDR3 sequence is 11 residues long. CDR3 sequence (DNA): TGCAGCGTGGCCAGCCCGGGGGAGCAGTACTTC. Translated, it gives CSVASPGEQYF.

This clone was counted a single time. The CDR3 spells CASSEAVAGLSGYTF. The CDR3 DNA reads TGTGCCAGCAGTGAAGCGGTGGCAGGGTTGAGCGGCTACACCTTC. The genes are TRBV6-1 and TRBJ1-2; possible D gene TRBD1, 5 bases. The length of the CDR3 is 15 residues. Trimming pared 0 bases from V and 8 bases from J, leaving 16 bases between. The V gene's germline CDR1 is MNHNS and CDR2 SASEGT.

The V gene is TRBV19, the J gene TRBJ2-3, with 7 bases that match TRBD1. CDR1 and CDR2 (germline): LNHDA, SQIVND (reference sequence). The CDR3 runs to 16 residues. Trimming at V came to 5 bases and at J to 1 base, leaving 9 bases not matched to a gene. CDR3 sequence (DNA): TGTGCCAGTAGTCCCCGGCCCGGGACAGGCACAGATACGCAGTATTTT. It translates to CASSPRPGTGTDTQYF.

The V and J genes are TRBV5-4 and TRBJ1-6, with D possibly TRBD1 on 6 matching bases. This CDR3 comprises 17 residues. Germline values: CDR1 SGHNT, CDR2 YYREEE (reference sequence). V lost 2 bases to trimming and J lost 6 bases, with 18 bases between them. The CDR3 spells CASSFGLNRDGNSPLHF. The CDR3, as DNA: TGTGCCAGCAGCTTCGGTTTAAACAGGGACGGTAATTCACCCCTCCACTTT.

The V call is TRBV18, the J call TRBJ1-5; no definite D call. The V and J ends lost 0 bases and 2 bases respectively, with 14 bases between them. CDR1 is KGHSH and CDR2 is LQKENI in the germline V gene. This CDR3 has 17 residues. The DNA for the CDR3 is TGTGCCAGCTCACCACCGGGCAGCCTCCTTGGCAATCAGCCCCAGCATTTT. This gives the protein CASSPPGSLLGNQPQHF.

The chain joins TRBV9 to TRBJ2-1; perhaps TRBD1 as D (7 bases). The CDR3 is 13 residues long. Germline CDR1 reads SGDLS; CDR2 reads YYNGEE. Trimming took off 0 bases at V and 11 bases at J, with 12 bases between the two ends. CDR3 DNA sequence: TGTGCCAGCAGCGTAGTGGAGGGGGCGAAGCAGTTCTTC. Translated, it gives CASSVVEGAKQFF.

The rearrangement links TRBV6-6 to TRBJ2-3; possibly TRBD2 for D (7 bases). Trimming cost V 7 bases and J 4 bases, with 15 bases left between them. This CDR3 region has 14 residues. Germline lookup yields CDR1 MNHNY and CDR2 SVGAGI (reference sequence). Written as DNA, the CDR3 is TGTGCCAGCACCGACCGGGGGGCCTCAGATACGCAGTATTTT. This codes for CASTDRGASDTQYF.

This clone was seen more than once but under ten times. CDR3 DNA: TGTGCCAGCAGCCGGGGGGGGTTCCCGAGCTCTGGAAACACCATATATTTT. Translation: CASSRGGFPSSGNTIYF. V gene TRBV7-8 combines with J gene TRBJ1-3; a weak D match, TRBD1 (5 bases). Germline loops: CDR1 SGHVS, CDR2 FQNEAQ. The V end lost 5 bases, the J end lost 0 bases, and 17 bases lay between the germline ends. CDR3 length: 17 residues.

This clone appeared once. This rearrangement joins TRBV5-4 to TRBJ2-7; 8 nucleotides agree with TRBD2. The V segment lost 3 bases and the J segment 3 bases; nucleotides outside the gene matches: 2. Germline V gene sequence: CDR1 SGHNT, CDR2 YYREEE (reference sequence). The CDR3 consists of 13 residues. CDR3 amino acids: CASSSSGSYEQYF. CDR3 nucleotide sequence: TGTGCCAGCAGCTCGAGCGGGAGCTACGAGCAGTACTTC.

The rearrangement uses TRBV30 and TRBJ1-1, with no clear D. V was clipped by 4 bases and J by 2 bases, with 8 bases between them. The germline V gene has CDR1 GTSNPN and CDR2 SVGIG (reference sequence). The CDR3 is 12 amino acids. The CDR3 bases are TGTGCCTGGAACACTAGAAACACTGAAGCTTTCTTT. Translated, it gives CAWNTRNTEAFF.

This clone was found once. The CDR3 DNA reads TGTGCCAGCAGCGTGCCGGACAGGGGGTTCAGAACTAATGAAAAACTGTTTTTT. Encoded protein: CASSVPDRGFRTNEKLFF. The V gene is TRBV9, the J gene TRBJ1-4, with 10 bases that match TRBD1. The CDR3 is 18 residues long. V trimming: 2 bases; J trimming: 1 base; junction bases outside the gene matches: 8. Germline CDR1 is SGDLS and CDR2 is YYNGEE.